Sequencing of this T cell receptor beta chain was carried out in a study of Ad26.COV2.S vaccination and SARS-CoV-2 variants. Trimming stripped 0 bases from V and 7 bases from J, with 11 bases between. The germline V gene has CDR1 SGHRS and CDR2 YFSETQ. This CDR3 contains 13 residues. Treatment in this sample: around 19 received Ad26.COV2.S at low or high dose, single or two shots; five or six received placebo; per-sample allocation not given. Sampling happened 63 days after the first vaccine or placebo injection. Study results and caveats: With respect to non-spike TCR breadth, vaccine and placebo recipients were similar.

Worth noting for this clone: Its specificity is unknown.

The method was immunoSEQ multiplex PCR; TCRdb's version includes in-frame clones alone and lacks a portion of them. Counted here are about 350,000 clones, approximately 85% occurring once; the ten biggest clones make up 3% to 4%. The gene calls are TRBV5-1 and TRBJ2-7; no reliable D call. The sample consisted of peripheral blood, taken in a trial of Ad26.COV2.S vaccine versus placebo. The receptor was derived from a person aged 18-65 years who received the Ad26.COV2.S COVID-19 vaccine or a placebo. The chain's CDR3 is CASSLGVLGEQYF. The CDR3 DNA sequence: TGCGCCAGCAGCTTGGGGGTATTGGGTGAGCAGTACTTC.